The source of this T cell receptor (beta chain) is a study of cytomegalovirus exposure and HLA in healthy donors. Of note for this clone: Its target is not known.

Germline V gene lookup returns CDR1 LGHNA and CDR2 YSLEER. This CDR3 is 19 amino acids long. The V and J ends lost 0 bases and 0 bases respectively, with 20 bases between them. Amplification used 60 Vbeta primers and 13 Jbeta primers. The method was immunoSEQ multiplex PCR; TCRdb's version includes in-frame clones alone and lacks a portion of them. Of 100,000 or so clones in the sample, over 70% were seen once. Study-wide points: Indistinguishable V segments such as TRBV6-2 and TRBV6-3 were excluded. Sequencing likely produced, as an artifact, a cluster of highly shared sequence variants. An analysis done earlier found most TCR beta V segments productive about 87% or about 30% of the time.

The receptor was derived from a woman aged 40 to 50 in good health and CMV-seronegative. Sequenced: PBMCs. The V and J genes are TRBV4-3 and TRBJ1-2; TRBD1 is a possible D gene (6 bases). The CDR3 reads CASSQEVERTVVANYGYTF. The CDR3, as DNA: TGCGCCAGCAGCCAAGAAGTTGAGAGGACAGTCGTAGCTAACTATGGCTACACCTTC.